The source of this TCR beta chain is a study of long-term antiretroviral therapy in people with HIV. General study points: ART preceded a rise in diversity that nonetheless stayed lower than in transplant donor controls. Pre-ART-expanded clones dominated the repertoire at all time points.

With survey level as its setting, the immunoSEQ assay was v3.0. Each sample had sequencing targeting 40,000-50,000 T-cell genomes. Profiling relied on immunoSEQ multiplex PCR, and the TCRdb table lists in-frame clones only, not all of them. Among fewer than 45,000 clones listed, approximately 85% were seen once. In its sample, this clone ranks as medium-sized. Its specificity is not known. The TCR sequence derives from a man aged 18 to 30 with HIV. Here the sequenced sample was unsorted PBMCs, taken 0.3 years after starting antiretroviral therapy.

The DNA for the CDR3 is TGTGCCAGCAGCTTAGCGCAGAGCACTGAAGCTTTCTTT. Encoded protein: CASSLAQSTEAFF. The V gene is TRBV7-6, the J gene TRBJ1-1; D uncertain. Germline CDR1 SGHVS, CDR2 FNYEAQ. The CDR3 is 13 amino acids. V lost 0 bases and J lost 4, with 6 bases in between.